The 10 T cell receptor beta chains listed next were all sequenced from one sample in a study of T cells in Graves' hyperthyroidism and ophthalmopathy. Using RNA transcripts as the source, TCR beta CDR3 regions were amplified. TCR CDR3 underwent first-round RT-PCR with the HTBI primer set. MiXCR, run by TCRdb on the multiplex PCR reads, gives a single entry per CDR3 protein. This table holds about 350,000 distinct CDR3 sequences, approximately 15% found once. Sample: blood. These receptors were taken from a woman aged 25 to 45 with Graves' hyperthyroidism.

This clonotype was observed a handful of times. The V and J genes are TRBV19 and TRBJ2-2; 9 bases map to TRBD2. The CDR3 sequence is 15 residues long. The ends lost 10 bases at V and 6 bases at J; junction bases unmatched: 12. The germline V gene encodes CDR1 LNHDA and CDR2 SQIVND (reference sequence). The CDR3 DNA sequence: TGTGCCACCCGTCCCCCTAGCGGGAATGCCGGGGAGCTGTTTTTT. Amino acid sequence: CATRPPSGNAGELFF.

This clonotype came up many times. The chain combines TRBV28 with TRBJ1-5; no clear D gene. This CDR3 has 13 amino acids. V was pared by 5 bases and J by 3 bases, with 8 bases between. The germline CDR1 and CDR2 sequences are MDHEN and SYDVKM. CDR3 nucleotide sequence: TGTGCCAGCAGTCGGACTGACAATCAGCCCCAGCATTTT. Translation: CASSRTDNQPQHF.

This clonotype occurred a few times. The rearrangement uses TRBV7-6 and TRBJ2-7; D is perhaps TRBD2 (6 bases). CDR1 SGHVS and CDR2 FNYEAQ come from the germline V gene. The CDR3 is 13 residues long. V lost 1 base and J lost 7, with 11 bases in between. The CDR3 reads CASSLGGIQEQYF. The DNA for the CDR3 is TGTGCCAGCAGCTTAGGCGGGATACAAGAGCAGTACTTC.

V gene TRBV29-1 combines with J gene TRBJ2-7; D gene uncertain. The germline V gene encodes CDR1 SQVTM and CDR2 ANQGSEA. This CDR3 is built from 12 residues. V lost 0 bases to trimming and J lost 7 bases, with 10 bases between them. The CDR3 loop is CSVEEGWGEQYF. In DNA form, the CDR3 reads TGCAGCGTTGAAGAGGGTTGGGGAGAGCAGTACTTC.

This clonotype was seen repeatedly, ten times or more. The CDR3: CASSFSDRTYEQYF. The DNA for the CDR3 is TGTGCCAGCAGCTTCTCGGACAGAACCTACGAGCAGTACTTC. V usage is TRBV7-2 and J usage is TRBJ2-7, with a possible D match to TRBD1 (6 bases). The CDR3 totals 14 residues. V lost 3 bases and J 2 bases, leaving 11 bases between the germline ends. The germline V gene encodes CDR1 SGHTA and CDR2 FQGNSA.

This clonotype was counted at least ten times. This chain joins TRBV5-6 and TRBJ2-4; 10 bases are shared with TRBD2. V was pared by 3 bases and J by 8 bases, with 5 bases of the junction left unmatched. The CDR3 sequence is 14 residues long. Germline V gene lookup returns CDR1 SGHDT and CDR2 YYEEEE. Here the CDR3 reads CASSSGLAEDIQYF. The CDR3 region has the DNA TGTGCCAGCAGCTCCGGACTAGCGGAGGACATTCAGTACTTC.

Comment on this clonotype: A much larger clone is a single base away; this may be a read error. CDR3 residues: CASGSVRGYTF. Here the CDR3 DNA reads TGTGCCAGCGGATCCGTTCGTGGCTACACCTTC. J is TRBJ1-2 and V is TRBV27; D ambiguous. V was shortened by 8 bases and J by 7 bases, with 11 bases between the two germline ends. The CDR3 spans 11 residues. Germline V gives CDR1 MNHEY, CDR2 SMNVEV (reference sequence).

This clonotype showed up just a few times. The rearrangement uses TRBV28 and TRBJ1-5; D uncertain. Germline V gene sequence: CDR1 MDHEN, CDR2 SYDVKM. V lost 5 bases, J lost 3 bases, and 11 bases lay in between. This CDR3 spans 14 amino acids. The CDR3 coding sequence is TGTGCCAGCAGTCCAGGTTCCATCAATCAGCCCCAGCATTTT. It encodes CASSPGSINQPQHF. Using reference TRBV28 and TRBJ1-5 for the parts outside the CDR3, the full variable domain is DVKVTQSSRYLVKRTGEKVFLECVQDMDHENMFWYRQDPGLGLRLIYFSYDVKMKEKGDIPEGYSVSREKKERFSLILESASTNQTSMYLCASSPGSINQPQHFGDGTRLSIL.

This clonotype was recorded many times. The rearrangement links TRBV2 to TRBJ1-6; D is ambiguous. Germline V lookup: CDR1 SNHLY, CDR2 FYNNEI. CDR3 length: 13 amino acids. Trimming took off 7 bases at V and 7 bases at J, with 11 bases between the two ends. The CDR3, as DNA: TGTGCCAGCATGTGGGGTCCGAATTCACCCCTCCACTTT. This codes for CASMWGPNSPLHF.

This clonotype was seen a few times. This chain joins TRBV20-1 and TRBJ1-5; D is uncertain. The V and J ends lost 4 bases and 7 bases respectively, with 17 bases between them. Germline CDR1 is DFQATT and CDR2 is SNEGSKA (reference sequence). This CDR3 region has 14 residues. The CDR3 protein is CSAIGVNRNQPQHF. The DNA of the CDR3 is TGCAGTGCTATTGGGGTTAACCGAAACCAGCCCCAGCATTTT.